One and the same sample provided the 18 T cell receptor beta chains below, sequenced in a study of response to subunit inactivated influenza vaccine. TCRdb analysed the RT-PCR reads with MiXCR anew, one entry per CDR3 protein. The profile covers around 570,000 distinct CDR3 sequences, with 11% appearing a single time and approximately 9.9% taken by the ten largest. These data also featured in a second study, about T cells expressing NK-cell markers. That investigation notes: Production of TCR beta cDNA relied on 5'RACE template switching with UMIs.

Sequenced here: PBMCs from blood, sampled on the day of vaccination. The receptors were sampled from a man aged 50-59 years who received an inactivated influenza vaccine.

This clonotype was detected only a few times. J is TRBJ2-1 and V is TRBV6-2 or TRBV6-3, with 7 bases aligning to TRBD2. Germline V gene lookup returns CDR1 MNHEY and CDR2 SVGEGT. The CDR3 extends over 15 amino acids. The V gene end was trimmed by 6 bases and the J gene end by 6 bases; junction bases not matched to a gene: 11. The CDR3 DNA follows: TGTGCCAGCAGAACGACTAGCTCCCTAATCAATGAGCAGTTCTTC. This translates into CASRTTSSLINEQFF.

This clonotype was observed a few times. The V gene is TRBV18, the J gene TRBJ1-1; unclear D gene. The CDR3 extends over 16 amino acids. Germline V gene lookup returns CDR1 KGHSH and CDR2 LQKENI. The V gene lost 5 bases and the J gene lost 4 bases, with 20 bases spanning the gap. CDR3 in amino acids: CASSVGLRGLGTEAFF. The CDR3 region has the DNA TGTGCCAGCTCAGTAGGACTACGAGGGCTAGGCACTGAAGCTTTCTTT.

This chain joins TRBV28 and TRBJ2-1, with 9 bases aligning to TRBD2. The germline CDR1 and CDR2 sequences are MDHEN and SYDVKM. V lost 5 bases, J lost 7 bases, and 15 bases stayed unmatched. The CDR3 runs 17 residues. CDR3 residues: CASSPAGTSSRGNEQFF. The CDR3 DNA reads as TGTGCCAGCAGTCCCGCCGGGACTAGCAGCCGAGGTAATGAGCAGTTCTTC.

The DNA for the CDR3 is TGTGCCAGCAGTTACCCACCTCCCAGTCGATTCTCCTACGAGCAGTACTTC. Translated, it gives CASSYPPPSRFSYEQYF. The gene calls are TRBV6-2 or TRBV6-3 and TRBJ2-7; D is unresolved. This CDR3 has 17 residues. V lost 2 bases to trimming and J lost 0 bases, with 17 bases between them. CDR1 is MNHEY and CDR2 is SVGEGT in the germline V gene.

The chain links TRBV25-1 to TRBJ2-7; unclear D gene. In germline, CDR1 is MGHDK, CDR2 SYGVNS. V lost 4 bases, J lost 6 bases, and 7 bases lay in between. The CDR3 has 11 amino acids. CDR3: CASSGLFEQYF. The CDR3 DNA is TGTGCCAGCAGTGGGCTATTCGAGCAGTACTTC.

The J gene is TRBJ2-7, the V gene TRBV6-5, with D perhaps TRBD1 (6 bases). Germline assignment: CDR1 MNHEY and CDR2 SVGAGI. The ends were cut back, 0 bases at V and 3 bases at J, with 12 bases in the middle. This CDR3 contains 15 residues. For the CDR3, the DNA is TGTGCCAGCAGTTACTCACAGGGATCAGTCTACGAGCAGTACTTC. Protein product: CASSYSQGSVYEQYF.

This clonotype has only a few counts. The chain joins TRBV6-1 to TRBJ2-2; 11 bases line up with TRBD1. With V trimmed by 4 bases and J by 3 bases, 4 bases remained unmatched. Germline CDR1 and CDR2: MNHNS and SASEGT. CDR3 length: 16 residues. The CDR3 DNA sequence: TGTGCCAGCAGTGCCCGGACAGGGGGCGACACCGGGGAGCTGTTTTTT. Encoded protein: CASSARTGGDTGELFF.

This chain links TRBV24-1 with TRBJ2-2; 8 nucleotides align to TRBD1. The junction had 4 bases not matched to a gene; V was cut back by 1 base and J by 4 bases. Germline V gene data show CDR1 as KGHDR and CDR2 as SFDVKD. The CDR3 has 16 residues. DNA of the CDR3: TGTGCCACCAGTGATTTAGGGCAGGGGGCCACCGGGGAGCTGTTTTTT. Protein sequence: CATSDLGQGATGELFF.

This clonotype has a single count. The J gene is TRBJ2-2, the V gene TRBV7-2, with D maybe TRBD1 (6 bases). The CDR3 sequence is 13 residues long. In germline, CDR1 is SGHTA, CDR2 FQGNSA. V gave up 4 bases and J gave up 8 bases, with 11 bases separating them. The CDR3 DNA sequence: TGTGCCAGCAGCTCCTCAGGGGATGGGGAGCTGTTTTTT. Protein sequence: CASSSSGDGELFF.

This clonotype turned up a few times. The chain couples TRBV2 to TRBJ2-7; the match to TRBD1 covers 8 bases. CDR3 length: 14 residues. The V and J ends lost 8 bases and 4 bases, in that order; junction bases with no gene match: 10. The germline V gene has CDR1 SNHLY and CDR2 FYNNEI. DNA for the CDR3: TGTGCCAGCCGAGCCAGGGGGCGGGGATACGAGCAGTACTTC. Residues: CASRARGRGYEQYF.

The chain is built from TRBV4-1 and TRBJ2-5, with TRBD1 identical over 7 bases. This CDR3 contains 17 residues. The junction had 14 bases not matched to a gene; V was cut back by 3 bases and J by 4 bases. Looked up from germline, CDR1 is MGHRA and CDR2 is YSYEKL. The CDR3 protein is CASSHFRQGAAGETQYF. CDR3 DNA sequence: TGCGCCAGCAGCCACTTTCGACAGGGTGCGGCAGGAGAGACCCAGTACTTC.

The chain is built from TRBV27 and TRBJ2-7; D is perhaps TRBD1 (6 bases). The V gene lost 2 bases and the J gene lost 0 bases, with 11 bases spanning the gap. The germline V gene encodes CDR1 MNHEY and CDR2 SMNVEV (reference sequence). This CDR3 is built from 15 residues. The CDR3 nucleotides are TGTGCCAGCAGTTTAGGCAGGGGAGACTCCTACGAGCAGTACTTC. Translation gives CASSLGRGDSYEQYF.

This clonotype has more than one count but fewer than ten. CDR3 in DNA: TGTGCCAGCAGCCAAGTGGGGGCCGGGCACAATGAGCAGTTCTTC. Encoded protein: CASSQVGAGHNEQFF. The chain carries TRBV3-1 and TRBJ2-1, with a tentative D call TRBD1 (6 bases). The germline CDR1 and CDR2 sequences are LGHDT and YNNKEL (reference sequence). Trimming cost V 1 base and J 5 bases, with 12 bases left between them. CDR3 size: 15 residues.

Here the CDR3 reads CASSLGSGQGFGSPLHF. In nucleotides, the CDR3 is TGCGCCAGCAGCTTGGGCTCCGGACAGGGGTTTGGTTCACCCCTCCACTTT. The genes are TRBV5-1 and TRBJ1-6; 9 bases line up with TRBD1. The CDR3 runs 17 residues. V was clipped by 0 bases and J by 9 bases; unmatched bases: 10. CDR1 SGHRS and CDR2 YFSETQ come from the germline V gene.

Ten or more counts support this clonotype. This rearrangement joins TRBV4-3 to TRBJ2-5; no clear D. The CDR3 has 14 residues. Looked up from germline, CDR1 is LGHNA and CDR2 is YSLEER. With 0 bases removed from V and 1 base from J, the gap between germline ends came to 6 bases. The CDR3 DNA sequence: TGCGCCAGCAGCCAAGACAGAGTCCAAGAGACCCAGTACTTC. Its translation is CASSQDRVQETQYF.

This clonotype was found many times. The chain is built from TRBV10-3 and TRBJ2-7; 7 nucleotides agree with TRBD2. This CDR3 contains 15 residues. After removal of 5 bases from V and 2 bases from J, the junction contained 9 bases not matched to a gene. CDR1 and CDR2 (germline): ENHRY, SYGVKD. The chain's CDR3 is CAISPVGGRPYEQYF. CDR3 DNA sequence: TGTGCCATCAGTCCTGTGGGAGGGCGACCCTACGAGCAGTACTTC.

V gene TRBV12-3 or TRBV12-4 combines with J gene TRBJ1-6; D uncertain. Between the trimmed V and J ends, which lost 1 base and 10 bases, there was a span of 17 bases. CDR3 length: 16 amino acids. Written as DNA, the CDR3 is TGTGCCAGCAGTTTAGGGGGTACGCCGTTAAGCTCACCCCTCCACTTT. This sequence encodes CASSLGGTPLSSPLHF.

This clonotype was observed a handful of times. This chain joins TRBV7-9 and TRBJ2-3; 12 bases align to TRBD2. Germline CDR1 reads SEHNR; CDR2 reads FQNEAQ (reference sequence). The length of the CDR3 is 17 residues. The V gene end was trimmed by 3 bases and the J gene end by 2 bases; junction bases not matched to a gene: 6. CDR3 in amino acids: CASSFRTSGAFTDTQYF. Here the CDR3 DNA reads TGTGCCAGCAGCTTCCGGACTAGCGGGGCTTTCACAGATACGCAGTATTTT. Supplemented by reference TRBV7-9 and TRBJ2-3, the full variable domain reads DTGVSQNPRHKITKRGQNVTFRCDPISEHNRLYWYRQTLGQGPEFLTYFQNEAQLEKSRLLSDRFSAERPKGSFSTLEIQRTEQGDSAMYLCASSFRTSGAFTDTQYFGPGTRLTVL.